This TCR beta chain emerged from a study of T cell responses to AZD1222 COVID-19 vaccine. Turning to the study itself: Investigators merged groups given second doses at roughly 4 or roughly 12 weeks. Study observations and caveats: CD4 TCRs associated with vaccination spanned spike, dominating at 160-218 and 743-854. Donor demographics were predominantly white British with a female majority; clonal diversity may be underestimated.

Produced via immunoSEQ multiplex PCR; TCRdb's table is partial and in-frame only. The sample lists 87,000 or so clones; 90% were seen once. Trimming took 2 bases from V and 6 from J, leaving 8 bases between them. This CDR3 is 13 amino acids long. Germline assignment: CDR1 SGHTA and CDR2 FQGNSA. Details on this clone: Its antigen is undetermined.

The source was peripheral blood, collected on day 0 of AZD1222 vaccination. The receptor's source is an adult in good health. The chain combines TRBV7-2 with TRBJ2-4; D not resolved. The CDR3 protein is CASSLSPGNIQYF. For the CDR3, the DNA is TGTGCCAGCAGCTTATCCCCAGGAAACATTCAGTACTTC.